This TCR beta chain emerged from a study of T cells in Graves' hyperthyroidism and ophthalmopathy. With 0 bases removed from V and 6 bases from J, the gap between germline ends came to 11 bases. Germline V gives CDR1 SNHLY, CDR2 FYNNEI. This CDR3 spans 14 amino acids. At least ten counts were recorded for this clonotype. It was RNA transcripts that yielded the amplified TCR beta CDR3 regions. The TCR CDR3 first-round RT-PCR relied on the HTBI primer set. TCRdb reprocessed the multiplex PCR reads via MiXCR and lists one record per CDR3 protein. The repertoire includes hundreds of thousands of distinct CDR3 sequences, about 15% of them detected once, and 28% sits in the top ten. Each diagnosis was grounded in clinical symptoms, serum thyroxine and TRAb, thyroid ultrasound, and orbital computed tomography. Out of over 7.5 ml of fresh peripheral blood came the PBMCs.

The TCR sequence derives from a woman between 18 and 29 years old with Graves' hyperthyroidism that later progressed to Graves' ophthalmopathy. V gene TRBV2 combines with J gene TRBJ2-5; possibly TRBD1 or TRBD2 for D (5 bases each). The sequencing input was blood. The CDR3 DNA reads TGTGCCAGCAGTGAAGCCTTGACGGGGCAGACCCAGTACTTC. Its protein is CASSEALTGQTQYF.